The TCR beta chain described here comes from a study of cytomegalovirus exposure and HLA in healthy donors. A note on this clone: Its cognate antigen is unknown.

A multiplex PCR was run with 60 Vbeta primers and 13 Jbeta primers. TCRdb's table, derived via immunoSEQ multiplex PCR, lists solely in-frame clones and lacks some. Found here are approximately 100,000 clones, approximately 72% of them singletons; the top ten hold 13% to 15%. The CDR3 extends over 15 amino acids. The germline V and J ends were trimmed by 3 bases and 3 bases, with 12 bases remaining between them. The germline gives CDR1 SGHNT, CDR2 YYREEE (reference sequence). Notes on the study in general: The study labeled 150 to 200 TCR beta chains cytomegalovirus-associated.

Donors were nominally healthy when sampled, though unrecorded immune exposures were likely. The source of this sequence is a male donor in good health and CMV-seropositive. Sequenced sample: PBMCs. V and J are TRBV5-4 and TRBJ1-4; tentatively, D is TRBD1 (5 bases). The CDR3 is CASSWGGSPNEKLFF. In nucleotides, the CDR3 is TGTGCCAGCAGCTGGGGGGGTTCACCTAATGAAAAACTGTTTTTT.